The 28 T cell receptor beta chains presented below share a single source sample, sequenced in a study of T-cell reconstitution after alpha-beta-depleted transplantation in children. It was with unique molecular identifiers that the TCRbeta library was prepared. TCRdb reanalysed the PCR reads using MiXCR and keeps one entry per CDR3 protein. The table shows 150,000 to 200,000 distinct CDR3 sequences, with about 6.4% occurring only once. The source material was PBMCs from the stem cell graft donor, sampled from the stem cell graft. These TCRs come from a human donor who donated a stem cell graft to a child with Wiskott-Aldrich syndrome.

This clonotype was recorded at least ten times. V gene TRBV20-1 combines with J gene TRBJ2-1, with TRBD2 identical over 7 bases. Looked up from germline, CDR1 is DFQATT and CDR2 is SNEGSKA (reference sequence). CDR3 length equals 12 residues. V shed 7 bases and J 9 bases; nucleotides not matched to a gene: 9. The CDR3: CSVRGEGGEQFF. CDR3 nucleotide sequence: TGCAGTGTTCGGGGGGAGGGCGGTGAGCAGTTCTTC.

The rearrangement joins TRBV5-1 to TRBJ2-7; 7 positions match TRBD2. V lost 4 bases and J lost 2; bases outside the gene matches: 3. Germline-derived CDR1 and CDR2 are SGHRS and YFSETQ. CDR3 length equals 13 residues. The CDR3, as DNA: TGCGCCAGCAGCGCGACTAGCACCTACGAGCAGTACTTC. Protein product: CASSATSTYEQYF.

Regarding this clonotype: At one of its ends the junction is not consistent with the germline gene, which may arise from a read error. The chain carries TRBV12-3 or TRBV12-4 and TRBJ2-3, with TRBD2 identical over 10 bases. The CDR3 has 19 residues. The DNA for the CDR3 is TGTACCAGCACCCTCGGCTGGCTAGCGGGGGCCTCTAGCACAGATACGCAGTATTTT. Its translation: CTSTLGWLAGASSTDTQYF.

As for this clonotype: This could be a read error, since a much larger clone is one nucleotide away. V usage is TRBV12-3 or TRBV12-4 and J usage is TRBJ2-1; no definite D call. This CDR3 spans 15 amino acids. The CDR3 DNA sequence: TGTGCCAGCAGCGCCGCAGGTCCTGCCTACAATGGGCAGTTCTTC. It translates to CASSAAGPAYNGQFF.

This clonotype occurred many times. V gene TRBV7-9 combines with J gene TRBJ2-3, with 13 bases matching TRBD2. CDR1 and CDR2 (germline): SEHNR, FQNEAQ (reference sequence). The CDR3 runs 18 residues. V was pared by 4 bases and J by 5 bases, with 12 bases of the junction left unmatched. The CDR3 sequence: CASSSNDGLAGVIDTQYF. The CDR3 coding sequence is TGTGCCAGCAGCTCAAACGACGGACTAGCGGGAGTTATAGATACGCAGTATTTT. Complete variable domain (other parts from reference TRBV7-9 and TRBJ2-3): DTGVSQNPRHKITKRGQNVTFRCDPISEHNRLYWYRQTLGQGPEFLTYFQNEAQLEKSRLLSDRFSAERPKGSFSTLEIQRTEQGDSAMYLCASSSNDGLAGVIDTQYFGPGTRLTVL.

This clonotype was seen ten or more times. The chain joins TRBV29-1 to TRBJ2-6; D assignment may be TRBD1 or TRBD2 (5 bases each). The length of the CDR3 is 16 residues. Germline V lookup: CDR1 SQVTM, CDR2 ANQGSEA. V was trimmed by 0 bases and J by 4 bases, leaving 13 bases between them. For the CDR3, the DNA is TGCAGCGTTGAAGATCCCCGGGGCCCCGGGGCCAACGTCCTGACTTTC. Amino acid sequence: CSVEDPRGPGANVLTF.

In this sample, this clonotype turned up many times. This sequence joins TRBV5-6 and TRBJ2-1; no definite D call. Germline lookup yields CDR1 SGHDT and CDR2 YYEEEE. V was trimmed by 1 base and J by 0 bases, leaving 8 bases between them. CDR3 length: 15 amino acids. For the CDR3, the DNA is TGTGCCAGCAGCTTGTGGCAAAGCTCCTACAATGAGCAGTTCTTC. It translates to CASSLWQSSYNEQFF.

The table lists this clonotype with many counts. The CDR3 DNA reads TGTGCCAGCAGCTCGCACTCGGAGGGTGAGCAGTTCTTC. This encodes CASSSHSEGEQFF. The chain is built from TRBV5-5 and TRBJ2-1; D is perhaps TRBD2 (6 bases). CDR1 SGHKS and CDR2 YYEKEE come from the germline V gene (reference sequence). The CDR3 sequence is 13 residues long. With 3 bases removed from V and 9 bases from J, the gap between germline ends came to 13 bases.

As to this clonotype: This may be a read error, as it is one base from a much larger clone. The chain has TRBV20-1 and TRBJ2-1; TRBD1 is a possible D gene (6 bases). CDR1 is DFQATT and CDR2 is SNEGSKA in the germline V gene (reference sequence). V lost 3 bases and J lost 3, with 18 bases in between. This CDR3 spans 16 amino acids. The CDR3 reads CSARSVQGNFYNEQFF. CDR3 nucleotide sequence: TGCAGTGCTAGGTCTGTACAGGGCAACTTCTACAATGAGCAGTTCTTC.

This clonotype was observed many times. The V call is TRBV12-3 or TRBV12-4, the J call TRBJ2-1; a weak D match, TRBD1 (6 bases). CDR3 length equals 13 residues. V lost 4 bases and J lost 9, with 13 bases in between. The CDR3 DNA reads TGTGCCAGCAGTTCCGGACAGTATGGTGAGCAGTTCTTC. This encodes CASSSGQYGEQFF.

There are many counts of this clonotype. The rearrangement links TRBV20-1 to TRBJ2-2, with 14 nucleotides matching TRBD2. J was trimmed by 7 bases and V by 4 bases; bases with no gene match: 8. This CDR3 has 16 residues. Germline CDR1 and CDR2: DFQATT and SNEGSKA (reference sequence). Here the CDR3 DNA reads TGCAGTGCTAAAAAGACTAGCGGGGGGGCTTTCGGGGAGCTGTTTTTT. Encoded protein: CSAKKTSGGAFGELFF.

This clonotype was counted many times. The chain recombines TRBV25-1 with TRBJ2-7; 12 bases are a match to TRBD2. Trimming took 6 bases from V and 3 from J; bases not matched to a gene: 9. The CDR3 has 16 amino acids. CDR1 MGHDK and CDR2 SYGVNS come from the germline V gene. The CDR3 sequence is CASSVTPGLAGYEQYF. CDR3 nucleotides: TGTGCCAGCAGCGTAACCCCGGGACTAGCGGGCTACGAGCAGTACTTC.

In its sample, this clonotype was seen many times. The chain couples TRBV15 to TRBJ2-3; TRBD2 agrees at 13 bases. The J segment lost 4 bases and the V segment lost 3 bases, leaving 4 bases of the junction unmatched. Germline CDR1 LNHNV, CDR2 YYDKDF (reference sequence). The CDR3 totals 16 residues. This CDR3 is CATSSRLAGGADTQYF. CDR3 nucleotides: TGTGCCACCAGCAGCCGACTAGCGGGAGGAGCAGATACGCAGTATTTT.

This clonotype was found many times. The rearrangement uses TRBV30 and TRBJ2-1; 10 bases are shared with TRBD1. The CDR3 sequence is 14 residues long. The V gene's germline CDR1 is GTSNPN and CDR2 SVGIG (reference sequence). The V segment lost 3 bases and the J segment 2 bases; nucleotides outside the gene matches: 1. The CDR3 nucleotides are TGTGCCTGGAGGGGGACAGGGGCCTACAATGAGCAGTTCTTC. It codes for CAWRGTGAYNEQFF.

V and J are TRBV5-1 and TRBJ2-7; 9 nucleotides agree with TRBD1. Trimming removed 4 bases from V and 1 base from J; junction bases left unmatched: 9. The length of the CDR3 is 16 residues. Germline V CDR1 and CDR2: SGHRS, YFSETQ. The CDR3 region has the DNA TGCGCCAGCAGCCCCACGACCGGGACAGGGTCCTACGAGCAGTACTTC. It specifies CASSPTTGTGSYEQYF.

At least ten counts were recorded for this clonotype. V is TRBV5-1 and J is TRBJ2-1; possibly TRBD1 or TRBD2 for D (5 bases each). The CDR3 length is 16 residues. V gave up 0 bases and J gave up 9 bases, with 19 bases separating them. Germline V gene data show CDR1 as SGHRS and CDR2 as YFSETQ. The CDR3 region has the DNA TGCGCCAGCAGCTTGGGTGCCCGGGGCGCCGAGGGTGAGCAGTTCTTC. This gives the protein CASSLGARGAEGEQFF. Using reference TRBV5-1 and TRBJ2-1 for the parts outside the CDR3, the full variable domain is KAGVTQTPRYLIKTRGQQVTLSCSPISGHRSVSWYQQTPGQGLQFLFEYFSETQRNKGNFPGRFSGRQFSNSRSEMNVSTLELGDSALYLCASSLGARGAEGEQFFGPGTRLTVL.

CDR3: CASRSSGGTYNEQFF. The DNA for the CDR3 is TGTGCCAGCAGGTCAAGCGGGGGAACCTACAATGAGCAGTTCTTC. The V call is TRBV6-2 or TRBV6-3, the J call TRBJ2-1, with 8 positions matching TRBD2. Germline CDR1 is MNHEY and CDR2 is SVGEGT. CDR3 length equals 15 residues. V gave up 6 bases and J gave up 2 bases; unmatched junction bases: 6.

Concerning this clonotype itself: A clone one base away is much larger, so this may be a read error. The gene calls are TRBV28 and TRBJ2-7; D ambiguous. Per the germline V gene, CDR1 is MDHEN and CDR2 is SYDVKM. The CDR3 has 14 residues. Between the trimmed V and J ends, which lost 6 bases and 7 bases, there was a span of 19 bases. Here the CDR3 DNA reads TGTGCCAGCAGCAGTACTCCCGAGCTGGGAGAGCAGTACTTC. Translation: CASSSTPELGEQYF.

Many counts were recorded for this clonotype. The rearrangement links TRBV29-1 to TRBJ2-7; weak D call: TRBD2 (6 bases). This CDR3 contains 13 residues. Per germline, CDR1 SQVTM and CDR2 ANQGSEA. Trimming removed 5 bases from V and 6 bases from J, with 17 bases in between. The CDR3 DNA sequence: TGCAGCGTTCGGGAGAGGGACGTGACCGAGCAGTACTTC. Its translation: CSVRERDVTEQYF.

This clonotype showed up many times. This rearrangement joins TRBV12-3 or TRBV12-4 to TRBJ2-5; 9 nucleotides agree with TRBD1. Trimming at V came to 5 bases and at J to 2 bases, leaving 15 bases not matched to a gene. This CDR3 is built from 18 residues. CDR3 amino acids: CASSPTGGPTYPQETQYF. The CDR3 coding sequence is TGTGCCAGCAGTCCAACAGGGGGCCCCACCTATCCTCAAGAGACCCAGTACTTC.

This clonotype was counted at least ten times. CDR3 protein: CSARTQGIAKNIQYF. The CDR3 DNA is TGCAGCGCCCGGACCCAAGGGATTGCCAAAAACATTCAGTACTTC. The rearrangement links TRBV29-1 to TRBJ2-4; D not certain. With 7 bases removed from V and 1 base from J, the gap between germline ends came to 17 bases. The V gene's germline CDR1 is SQVTM and CDR2 ANQGSEA. The CDR3 consists of 15 residues.

This clonotype was observed a few times. J is TRBJ2-5 and V is TRBV18; D is ambiguous. Trimming removed 0 bases at V and 3 bases at J, with 5 bases between. CDR1 and CDR2 (germline): KGHSH, LQKENI. This CDR3 spans 13 amino acids. CDR3 sequence: CASSPPTEETQYF. The CDR3 DNA reads TGTGCCAGCTCACCACCGACCGAAGAGACCCAGTACTTC.

This clonotype occurred many times. This chain uses TRBV18 with TRBJ1-6; a weak D match, TRBD1 (5 bases). The CDR3 runs to 18 residues. Germline V CDR1 and CDR2: KGHSH, LQKENI. V shed 1 base and J shed 0 bases, with 13 bases lying between them. The chain's CDR3 is CASSPLGLRSSYNSPLHF. As DNA, the CDR3 is TGTGCCAGCTCACCACTGGGACTCCGGAGCTCCTATAATTCACCCCTCCACTTT.

This clonotype has at least ten counts. The chain employs TRBV5-1 and TRBJ1-4; no clear D. The CDR3 loop spans 16 amino acids. The germline V gene encodes CDR1 SGHRS and CDR2 YFSETQ. V was shortened by 0 bases and J by 3 bases, with 12 bases between the two germline ends. The chain's CDR3 is CASSLGLLEANEKLFF. For the CDR3, the DNA is TGCGCCAGCAGCTTGGGGTTATTGGAGGCTAATGAAAAACTGTTTTTT.

The rearrangement links TRBV10-3 to TRBJ2-7; D is possibly TRBD2 (5 bases). Per the germline V gene, CDR1 is ENHRY and CDR2 is SYGVKD. The CDR3 has 13 amino acids. The V and J ends lost 6 bases and 2 bases respectively, with 11 bases between them. Here the CDR3 DNA reads TGTGCCATCAGACCGGGGTCCACCTACGAGCAGTACTTC. It codes for CAIRPGSTYEQYF.

This clonotype was recorded a few times. The chain joins TRBV2 to TRBJ2-2, with 10 bases fitting TRBD1. This CDR3 has 17 residues. Germline V gene lookup returns CDR1 SNHLY and CDR2 FYNNEI. The V and J ends lost 11 bases and 5 bases, in that order; junction bases with no gene match: 17. The CDR3 reads CAFSPGRQGAWTGELFF. DNA for the CDR3: TGTGCCTTCTCACCTGGGCGACAGGGGGCGTGGACCGGGGAGCTGTTTTTT.

This rearrangement joins TRBV11-2 to TRBJ2-7; 8 nucleotides line up with TRBD1. The CDR3 sequence is 15 residues long. V was pared by 1 base and J by 2 bases, with 4 bases of the junction left unmatched. CDR1 is SGHAT, CDR2 FQNNGV, per germline. In DNA form, the CDR3 reads TGTGCCAGCAGCTTAGCATCGGGACAGGCCTACGAGCAGTACTTC. It translates to CASSLASGQAYEQYF.

This clonotype was seen ten or more times. The chain uses TRBV5-1 and TRBJ2-3; 9 bases line up with TRBD2. CDR3 size: 12 residues. V was pared by 4 bases and J by 11 bases, with 5 bases of the junction left unmatched. Germline V gives CDR1 SGHRS, CDR2 YFSETQ. CDR3 DNA sequence: TGCGCCAGCAGCCCTAGCGGGGAGGGGCAGTATTTT. As protein: CASSPSGEGQYF.